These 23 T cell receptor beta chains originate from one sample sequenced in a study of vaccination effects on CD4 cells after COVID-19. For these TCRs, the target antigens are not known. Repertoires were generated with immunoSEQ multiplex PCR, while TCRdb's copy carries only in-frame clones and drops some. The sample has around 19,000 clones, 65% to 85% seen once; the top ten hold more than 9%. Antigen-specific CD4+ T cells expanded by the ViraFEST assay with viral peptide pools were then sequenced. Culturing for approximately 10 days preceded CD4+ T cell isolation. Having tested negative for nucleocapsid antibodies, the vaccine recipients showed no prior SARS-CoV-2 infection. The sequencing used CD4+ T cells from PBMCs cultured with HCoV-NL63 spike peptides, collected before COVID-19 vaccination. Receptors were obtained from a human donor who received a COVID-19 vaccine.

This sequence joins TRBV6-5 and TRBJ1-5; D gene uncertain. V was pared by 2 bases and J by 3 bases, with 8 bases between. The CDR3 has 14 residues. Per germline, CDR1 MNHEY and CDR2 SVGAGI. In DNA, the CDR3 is TGTGCCAGCAGTTACGGACGGTCCAATCAGCCCCAGCATTTT. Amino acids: CASSYGRSNQPQHF.

CDR3 loop: CAWSARGGLSTGELFF. The CDR3 DNA reads as TGTGCCTGGAGTGCAAGGGGGGGACTTTCCACCGGGGAGCTGTTTTTT. The rearrangement links TRBV30 to TRBJ2-2, with D perhaps TRBD2 (7 bases). V lost 1 base, J lost 4 bases, and 16 bases lay in between. The V gene's germline CDR1 is GTSNPN and CDR2 SVGIG (reference sequence). The CDR3 length is 16 residues.

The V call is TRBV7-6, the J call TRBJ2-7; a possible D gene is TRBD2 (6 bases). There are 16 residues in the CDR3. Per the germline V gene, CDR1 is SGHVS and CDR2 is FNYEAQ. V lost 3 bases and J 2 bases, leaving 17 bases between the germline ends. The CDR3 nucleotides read TGTGCCAGCAGCTTGGGGACCCTCGGAGGGACCTACGAGCAGTACTTC. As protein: CASSLGTLGGTYEQYF.

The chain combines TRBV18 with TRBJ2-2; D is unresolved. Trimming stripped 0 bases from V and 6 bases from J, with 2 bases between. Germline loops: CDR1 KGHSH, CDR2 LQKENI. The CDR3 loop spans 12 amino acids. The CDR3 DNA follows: TGTGCCAGCTCACCACCGTCCGGGGAGCTGTTTTTT. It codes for CASSPPSGELFF.

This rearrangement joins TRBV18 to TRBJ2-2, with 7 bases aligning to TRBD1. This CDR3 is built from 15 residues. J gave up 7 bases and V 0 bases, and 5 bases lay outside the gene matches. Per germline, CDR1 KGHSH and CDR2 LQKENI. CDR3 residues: CASSPPGGWSGELFF. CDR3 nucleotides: TGTGCCAGCTCACCACCAGGGGGCTGGAGCGGGGAGCTGTTTTTT.

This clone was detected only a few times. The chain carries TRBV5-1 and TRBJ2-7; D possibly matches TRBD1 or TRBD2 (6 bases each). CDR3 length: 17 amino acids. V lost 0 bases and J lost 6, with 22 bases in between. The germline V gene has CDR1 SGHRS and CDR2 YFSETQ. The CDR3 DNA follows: TGCGCCAGCAGCTTGGGCCCCAGGGGAGGAGTTAGTGTCGAGCAGTACTTC. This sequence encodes CASSLGPRGGVSVEQYF. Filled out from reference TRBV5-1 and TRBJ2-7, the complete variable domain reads KAGVTQTPRYLIKTRGQQVTLSCSPISGHRSVSWYQQTPGQGLQFLFEYFSETQRNKGNFPGRFSGRQFSNSRSEMNVSTLELGDSALYLCASSLGPRGGVSVEQYFGPGTRLTVT.

CDR3 sequence (DNA): TGTGCCAGCTCACCACCGAACCCAGGGGGTATGAACACTGAAGCTTTCTTT. Its protein product is CASSPPNPGGMNTEAFF. V is TRBV18 and J is TRBJ1-1; TRBD1 matches at 7 bases. The CDR3 sequence is 17 residues long. Germline values: CDR1 KGHSH, CDR2 LQKENI. J was trimmed by 0 bases and V by 0 bases; bases with no gene match: 7.

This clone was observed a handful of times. The CDR3 spells CASSLVGQTTDTQYF. CDR3 in DNA: TGTGCCAGCAGCTTAGTTGGCCAAACCACAGATACGCAGTATTTT. The chain combines TRBV7-8 with TRBJ2-3; D unresolved. V was cut by 1 base and J by 2 bases, with 10 bases left in between. Germline-derived CDR1 and CDR2 are SGHVS and FQNEAQ. The CDR3 is made up of 15 amino acids.

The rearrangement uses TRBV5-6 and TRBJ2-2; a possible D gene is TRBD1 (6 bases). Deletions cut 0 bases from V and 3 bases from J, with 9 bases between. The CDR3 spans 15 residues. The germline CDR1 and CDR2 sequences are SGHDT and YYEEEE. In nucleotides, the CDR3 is TGTGCCAGCAGCTTGGGACAGGTGTACACCGGGGAGCTGTTTTTT. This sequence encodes CASSLGQVYTGELFF.

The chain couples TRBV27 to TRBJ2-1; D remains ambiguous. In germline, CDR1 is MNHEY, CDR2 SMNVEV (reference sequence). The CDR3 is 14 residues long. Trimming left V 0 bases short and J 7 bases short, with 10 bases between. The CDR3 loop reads CASSLSLQRNEQFF. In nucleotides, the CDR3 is TGTGCCAGCAGTTTATCTCTCCAAAGGAATGAGCAGTTCTTC.

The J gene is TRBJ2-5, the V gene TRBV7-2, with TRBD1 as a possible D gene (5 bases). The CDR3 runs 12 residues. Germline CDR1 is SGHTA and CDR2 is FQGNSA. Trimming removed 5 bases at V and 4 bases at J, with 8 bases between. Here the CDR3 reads CASSRQGETQYF. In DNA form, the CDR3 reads TGTGCCAGCAGCCGCCAGGGAGAGACCCAGTACTTC. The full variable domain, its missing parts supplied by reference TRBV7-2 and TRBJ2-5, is GAGVSQSPSNKVTEKGKDVELRCDPISGHTALYWYRQSLGQGLEFLIYFQGNSAPDKSGLPSDRFSAERTGGSVSTLTIQRTQQEDSAVYLCASSRQGETQYFGPGTRLLVL.

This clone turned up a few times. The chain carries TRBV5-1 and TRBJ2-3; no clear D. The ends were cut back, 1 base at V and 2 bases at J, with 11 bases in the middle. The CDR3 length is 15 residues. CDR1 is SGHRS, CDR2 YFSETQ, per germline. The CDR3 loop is CASSLYSPLTDTQYF. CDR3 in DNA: TGCGCCAGCAGCTTGTACTCCCCACTCACAGATACGCAGTATTTT.

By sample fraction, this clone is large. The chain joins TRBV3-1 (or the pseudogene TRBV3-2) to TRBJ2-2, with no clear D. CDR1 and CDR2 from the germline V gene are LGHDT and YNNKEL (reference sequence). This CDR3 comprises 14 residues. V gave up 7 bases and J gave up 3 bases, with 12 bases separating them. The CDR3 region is CASTLGVHTGELFF. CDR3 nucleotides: TGTGCCAGCACCCTTGGGGTGCACACCGGGGAGCTGTTTTTT.

This CDR3 reads CSVGESVAYEQYF. CDR3 coding DNA: TGCAGTGTTGGTGAGTCGGTGGCATACGAGCAGTACTTC. V is TRBV20-1 and J is TRBJ2-7, with unresolved D. Germline V gives CDR1 DFQATT, CDR2 SNEGSKA (reference sequence). V was clipped by 7 bases and J by 4 bases, with 17 bases between them. This CDR3 has 13 amino acids.

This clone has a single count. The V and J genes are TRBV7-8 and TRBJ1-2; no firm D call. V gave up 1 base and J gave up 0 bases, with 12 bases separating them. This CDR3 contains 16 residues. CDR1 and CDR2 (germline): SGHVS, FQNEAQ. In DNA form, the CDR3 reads TGTGCCAGCAGCTTAGGGTCGTTATCCCCTAACTATGGCTACACCTTC. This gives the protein CASSLGSLSPNYGYTF.

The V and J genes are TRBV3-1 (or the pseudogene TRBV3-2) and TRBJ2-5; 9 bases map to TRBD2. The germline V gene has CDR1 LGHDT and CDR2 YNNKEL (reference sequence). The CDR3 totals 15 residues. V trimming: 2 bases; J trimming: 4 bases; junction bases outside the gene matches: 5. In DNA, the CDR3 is TGTGCCAGCAGCCAATTAGCGGGAGCCCCAGAGACCCAGTACTTC. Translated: CASSQLAGAPETQYF.

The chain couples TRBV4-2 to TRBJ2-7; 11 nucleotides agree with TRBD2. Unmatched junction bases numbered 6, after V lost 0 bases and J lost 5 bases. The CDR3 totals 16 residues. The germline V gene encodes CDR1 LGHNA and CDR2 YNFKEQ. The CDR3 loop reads CASSQDPTSGVNEQYF. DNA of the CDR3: TGTGCCAGCAGCCAAGATCCGACTAGCGGGGTAAACGAGCAGTACTTC.

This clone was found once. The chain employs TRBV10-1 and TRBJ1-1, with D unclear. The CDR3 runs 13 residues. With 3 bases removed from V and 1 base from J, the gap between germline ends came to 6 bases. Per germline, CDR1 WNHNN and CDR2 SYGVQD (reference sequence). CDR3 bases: TGCGCCAGCAGTGATGAGAAGAACACTGAAGCTTTCTTT. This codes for CASSDEKNTEAFF.

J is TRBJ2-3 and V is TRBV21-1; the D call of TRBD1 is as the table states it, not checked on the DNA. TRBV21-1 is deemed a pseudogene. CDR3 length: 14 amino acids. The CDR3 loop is CASSKAGATDTQYF. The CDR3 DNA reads TGTGCCAGCAGCAAAGCGGGCGCCACAGATACGCAGTATTTT.

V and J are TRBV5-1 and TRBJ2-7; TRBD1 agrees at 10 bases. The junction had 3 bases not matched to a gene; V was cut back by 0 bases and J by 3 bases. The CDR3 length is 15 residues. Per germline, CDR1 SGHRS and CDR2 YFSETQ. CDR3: CASSLDGTGDYEQYF. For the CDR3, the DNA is TGCGCCAGCAGCTTGGATGGGACAGGGGACTACGAGCAGTACTTC.

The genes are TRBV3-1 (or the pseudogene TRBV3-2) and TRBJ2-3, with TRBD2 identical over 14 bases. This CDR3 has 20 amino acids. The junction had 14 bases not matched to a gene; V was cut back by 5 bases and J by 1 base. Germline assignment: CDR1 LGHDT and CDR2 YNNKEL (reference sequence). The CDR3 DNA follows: TGTGCCAGCAGCTCCTTTGGACTAGCGGGGGGTAGGGCTGGCACAGATACGCAGTATTTT. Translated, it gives CASSSFGLAGGRAGTDTQYF.

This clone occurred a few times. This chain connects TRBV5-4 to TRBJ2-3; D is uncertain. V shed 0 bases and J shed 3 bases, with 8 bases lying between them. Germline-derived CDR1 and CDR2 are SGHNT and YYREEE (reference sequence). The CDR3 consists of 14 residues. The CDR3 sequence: CASSLERRTDTQYF. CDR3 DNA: TGTGCCAGCAGCTTGGAAAGAAGGACAGATACGCAGTATTTT.

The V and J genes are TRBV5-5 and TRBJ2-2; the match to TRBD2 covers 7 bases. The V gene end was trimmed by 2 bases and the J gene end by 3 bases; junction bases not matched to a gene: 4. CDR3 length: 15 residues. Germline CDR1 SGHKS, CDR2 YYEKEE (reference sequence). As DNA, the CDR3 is TGTGCCAGCAGCTTAGAGCTAGCGGACACCGGGGAGCTGTTTTTT. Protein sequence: CASSLELADTGELFF.